The 3 T cell receptor beta chains reported below all come from one sample, sequenced in a study of CD8+ T cells in alopecia areata. cDNA reverse transcribed from extracted RNA served as the sequencing template. Generated by immunoSEQ multiplex PCR, the TCRdb table keeps only in-frame clones and is missing some. The table shows approximately 98,000 clones, with approximately 61% occurring only once. The source material was NKG2D-low CD8+ T cells sorted from blood. These receptors all stem from a human donor with alopecia areata.

The chain employs TRBV5-1 and TRBJ2-7, with D maybe TRBD2 (6 bases). Germline V gene data show CDR1 as SGHRS and CDR2 as YFSETQ. V was pared by 4 bases and J by 3 bases, with 17 bases between. The CDR3 spans 15 residues. The CDR3 sequence is CASSPASWEDYEQYF. CDR3 DNA: TGCGCCAGCAGCCCCGCTTCATGGGAGGACTACGAGCAGTACTTC.

The J gene is TRBJ2-3, the V gene TRBV28, with unresolved D. Trimming stripped 6 bases from V and 1 base from J, with 17 bases between. CDR1 is MDHEN and CDR2 is SYDVKM in the germline V gene. The CDR3 length is 16 residues. The CDR3 DNA sequence: TGTGCCAGCAGCAACGGCCGCCAGGCGGGCACAGATACGCAGTATTTT. Its protein product is CASSNGRQAGTDTQYF.

This chain connects TRBV6-1 to TRBJ2-7, with 11 nucleotides matching TRBD2. Trimming at V came to 4 bases and at J to 0 bases, leaving 2 bases not matched to a gene. Germline V gene data show CDR1 as MNHNS and CDR2 as SASEGT. The CDR3 is 15 amino acids. The CDR3 here is CASSVTSGSSYEQYF. The CDR3 DNA reads as TGTGCCAGCAGTGTAACTAGCGGGAGCTCCTACGAGCAGTACTTC.